One and the same sample provided the 31 T cell receptor beta chains below, sequenced in a study of blood T cell repertoires in COVID-19. Clones were sequenced by immunoSEQ multiplex PCR, and TCRdb holds only the in-frame ones, with some missing. The repertoire holds 55,000 to 70,000 clones, approximately 90% seen once, with over 9.5% in the top ten. Sequencing was done on a sample of PBMCs or T cells enriched from blood (not recorded which). These receptors came from a middle-aged woman who had recovered from COVID-19.

The chain joins TRBV2 to TRBJ2-3; 11 bases are shared with TRBD1. Losses at the gene ends were 6 bases for V and 5 bases for J; bases not matched to a gene: 4. The CDR3 spans 14 residues. Looked up from germline, CDR1 is SNHLY and CDR2 is FYNNEI. CDR3 sequence reads: CASRDRGRQDTQYF. In DNA, the CDR3 is TGTGCCAGCAGGGACAGGGGGCGTCAAGATACGCAGTATTTT.

The rearrangement uses TRBV6-5 and TRBJ2-7; D possibly corresponds to TRBD1 (6 bases). Trimming took off 8 bases at V and 5 bases at J, with 13 bases between the two ends. Germline CDR1 is MNHEY and CDR2 is SVGAGI. CDR3 size: 12 residues. The chain's CDR3 is CASRQVMDEQYF. The CDR3 nucleotides are TGTGCCAGCCGACAGGTTATGGACGAGCAGTACTTC.

This chain uses TRBV7-9 with TRBJ2-5; D is uncertain. Between the trimmed V and J ends, which lost 5 bases and 1 base, there was a span of 17 bases. The CDR3 extends over 16 amino acids. Germline V lookup: CDR1 SEHNR, CDR2 FQNEAQ (reference sequence). The CDR3: CASSPYRTELQETQYF. In nucleotides, the CDR3 is TGTGCCAGCAGCCCTTATCGAACAGAGCTCCAAGAGACCCAGTACTTC.

The CDR3: CASSLGGQGKYEQYF. CDR3 sequence (DNA): TGTGCCAGCAGCTTAGGCGGACAGGGTAAATACGAGCAGTACTTC. This sequence joins TRBV13 and TRBJ2-7; 8 nucleotides line up with TRBD1. The CDR3 covers 15 residues. Germline V gene data show CDR1 as PRHDT and CDR2 as FYEKMQ (reference sequence). Germline trimming cut 0 bases from V and 4 bases from J; bases unmatched to any gene: 5.

This rearrangement joins TRBV24-1 to TRBJ1-3; D perhaps matches TRBD1 (6 bases). The CDR3 spans 16 residues. V shed 3 bases and J shed 0 bases, with 11 bases lying between them. Germline V gene sequence: CDR1 KGHDR, CDR2 SFDVKD. CDR3 sequence reads: CATSDGTPSSGNTIYF. The CDR3 DNA reads TGTGCCACCAGTGATGGGACACCCAGCTCTGGAAACACCATATATTTT.

The chain is built from TRBV10-1 and TRBJ2-2; tentatively, D is TRBD1 (5 bases). Germline V gene sequence: CDR1 WNHNN, CDR2 SYGVQD (reference sequence). V was pared by 5 bases and J by 5 bases, with 9 bases between. The CDR3 sequence is 13 residues long. The CDR3 region is CASSPQGTGELFF. In DNA, the CDR3 is TGCGCCAGCAGTCCCCAGGGAACCGGGGAGCTGTTTTTT.

This sequence joins TRBV5-4 and TRBJ2-7; D is perhaps TRBD1 (6 bases). This CDR3 has 13 amino acids. Germline V gene sequence: CDR1 SGHNT, CDR2 YYREEE (reference sequence). The V end lost 2 bases, the J end lost 3 bases, and 9 bases lay between the germline ends. The CDR3 loop is CASSLEQGYEQYF. CDR3 sequence (DNA): TGTGCCAGCAGCTTAGAACAGGGCTACGAGCAGTACTTC. The full variable domain, rest sourced from reference TRBV5-4 and TRBJ2-7, is ETGVTQSPTHLIKTRGQQVTLRCSSQSGHNTVSWYQQALGQGPQFIFQYYREEENGRGNFPPRFSGLQFPNYSSELNVNALELDDSALYLCASSLEQGYEQYFGPGTRLTVT.

V gene TRBV21-1 combines with J gene TRBJ1-2; TRBD1 is the table's D call and was not checked against the DNA. TRBV21-1 is marked as a pseudogene. The CDR3 consists of 19 residues. Here the CDR3 reads CASSPLGMRQGAGSWGYTF. The CDR3 nucleotides are TGTGCCAGCAGCCCCCTCGGTATGAGACAGGGGGCTGGATCTTGGGGCTACACCTTC.

The rearrangement joins TRBV12-3 or TRBV12-4 to TRBJ1-4; D is unresolved. The CDR3 consists of 12 residues. V gave up 3 bases and J gave up 9 bases, with 8 bases separating them. The CDR3 spells CASSFFGQKLFF. In DNA form, the CDR3 reads TGTGCCAGCAGTTTTTTTGGCCAAAAACTGTTTTTT.

This chain connects TRBV4-2 to TRBJ1-3, with 7 bases aligning to TRBD1. The CDR3 loop spans 16 amino acids. V was clipped by 1 base and J by 4 bases; unmatched bases: 7. Germline V gene data show CDR1 as LGHNA and CDR2 as YNFKEQ. Here the CDR3 reads CASSQAVGQEGNTIYF. The DNA for the CDR3 is TGTGCCAGCAGCCAAGCGGTTGGACAGGAGGGAAACACCATATATTTT.

The rearrangement uses TRBV5-1 and TRBJ2-3, with D possibly TRBD2 on 5 matching bases. The ends were cut back, 5 bases at V and 2 bases at J, with 15 bases in the middle. The CDR3 sequence is 15 residues long. The germline V gene has CDR1 SGHRS and CDR2 YFSETQ. CDR3 amino acids: CASRQDYPSTDTQYF. The CDR3 DNA is TGCGCCAGCAGACAAGACTACCCGTCCACAGATACGCAGTATTTT.

The chain has TRBV13 and TRBJ2-5; 9 positions match TRBD1. V was pared by 5 bases and J by 5 bases, with 6 bases of the junction left unmatched. CDR1 is PRHDT and CDR2 is FYEKMQ in the germline V gene (reference sequence). CDR3 length: 14 amino acids. CDR3 sequence (DNA): TGTGCCAGCAGCCTGGGGACAGGGTGGGAGACCCAGTACTTC. It codes for CASSLGTGWETQYF.

This rearrangement joins TRBV11-2 to TRBJ2-1; 7 bases line up with TRBD1. This CDR3 contains 16 residues. CDR1 and CDR2 (germline): SGHAT, FQNNGV. Trimming took 5 bases from V and 6 from J; bases not matched to a gene: 13. The CDR3 region has the DNA TGTGCCAGCAGCCGGGCGAGGGGGCCGTATGGCAATGAGCAGTTCTTC. The encoded protein is CASSRARGPYGNEQFF.

This clone has only one observation. The chain uses TRBV6-5 and TRBJ2-7; D might be TRBD1 (5 bases). Germline loops: CDR1 MNHEY, CDR2 SVGAGI. V lost 4 bases and J 2 bases, leaving 15 bases between the germline ends. The CDR3 totals 15 residues. The CDR3 is CASSSPRQWTYEQYF. CDR3 DNA sequence: TGTGCCAGCAGTTCCCCCCGACAGTGGACCTACGAGCAGTACTTC.

The rearrangement joins TRBV24-1 to TRBJ2-3; 8 nucleotides match TRBD2. The CDR3 consists of 15 residues. The V gene end was trimmed by 6 bases and the J gene end by 1 base; junction bases not matched to a gene: 5. CDR1 and CDR2 from the germline V gene are KGHDR and SFDVKD. The chain's CDR3 is CATSSRGARTDTQYF. The DNA for the CDR3 is TGTGCCACCAGTTCGCGGGGGGCCCGCACAGATACGCAGTATTTT.

The chain uses TRBV27 and TRBJ2-2; 8 bases match TRBD2. This CDR3 has 15 residues. Germline CDR1 MNHEY, CDR2 SMNVEV (reference sequence). The junction had 4 bases not matched to a gene; V was cut back by 2 bases and J by 5 bases. The CDR3 is CASSLTGGETGELFF. DNA of the CDR3: TGTGCCAGCAGTTTAACCGGGGGGGAGACCGGGGAGCTGTTTTTT.

This sequence joins TRBV19 and TRBJ2-5, with 13 bases matching TRBD2. The J segment lost 5 bases and the V segment lost 3 bases, leaving 6 bases of the junction unmatched. The CDR3 sequence is 16 residues long. Germline V CDR1 and CDR2: LNHDA, SQIVND (reference sequence). For the CDR3, the DNA is TGTGCCAGTAGTATTGGAACTAGCGGGGGGGCGGAGACCCAGTACTTC. It translates to CASSIGTSGGAETQYF.

V is TRBV3-1 (or the pseudogene TRBV3-2) and J is TRBJ1-1; 12 bases line up with TRBD1. The germline V gene has CDR1 LGHDT and CDR2 YNNKEL (reference sequence). This CDR3 has 15 amino acids. J lost 6 bases, V lost 4 bases, and 6 bases had no gene match. The CDR3 region is CASSLRGQGAPEAFF. The CDR3 DNA follows: TGTGCCAGCAGCCTTAGGGGACAGGGGGCCCCTGAAGCTTTCTTT.

The CDR3 region has the DNA TGTGCCAGCAGCCCTCGGGAGGGATCCGGGGAGCTGTTTTTT. Translation gives CASSPREGSGELFF. The chain recombines TRBV9 with TRBJ2-2; 8 bases match TRBD2. Looked up from germline, CDR1 is SGDLS and CDR2 is YYNGEE. V lost 4 bases and J lost 6; bases outside the gene matches: 5. The CDR3 consists of 14 residues.

This clone has just one count. The genes are TRBV19 and TRBJ1-2; 7 nucleotides match TRBD1. Germline V gives CDR1 LNHDA, CDR2 SQIVND (reference sequence). V gave up 5 bases and J gave up 4 bases; unmatched junction bases: 10. CDR3 length: 15 residues. CDR3 in DNA: TGTGCCAGTAGTTCAACAGGGGTTCTCTCCTATGGCTACACCTTC. Protein: CASSSTGVLSYGYTF.

The chain couples TRBV2 to TRBJ2-7; possible D gene TRBD1, 5 bases. Germline V gene lookup returns CDR1 SNHLY and CDR2 FYNNEI. The CDR3 length is 12 residues. Trimming stripped 8 bases from V and 2 bases from J, with 10 bases between. In DNA form, the CDR3 reads TGTGCCAGCGAAACAGGAACCTACGAGCAGTACTTC. This gives the protein CASETGTYEQYF.

In nucleotides, the CDR3 is TGTGCCAGTAGTATCCCGACGGGGACCCAGTACTTC. Its protein product is CASSIPTGTQYF. The V call is TRBV19, the J call TRBJ2-5; D is unclear. There are 12 residues in the CDR3. V lost 3 bases and J lost 7, with 9 bases in between. The germline CDR1 and CDR2 sequences are LNHDA and SQIVND (reference sequence).

The chain is built from TRBV29-1 and TRBJ1-2; D is unclear. Trimming stripped 5 bases from V and 4 bases from J, with 17 bases between. The germline V gene has CDR1 SQVTM and CDR2 ANQGSEA. The CDR3 consists of 14 residues. The CDR3 spells CSVTIPLRIYGYTF. DNA of the CDR3: TGCAGCGTTACTATCCCTTTACGGATCTATGGCTACACCTTC. The whole variable domain, filled in from reference TRBV29-1 and TRBJ1-2, reads SAVISQKPSRDICQRGTSLTIQCQVDSQVTMMFWYRQQPGQSLTLIATANQGSEATYESGFVIDKFPISRPNLTFSTLTVSNMSPEDSSIYLCSVTIPLRIYGYTFGSGTRLTVV.

This clone was detected only once. V is TRBV5-6 and J is TRBJ1-1, with a weak D call TRBD1 (6 bases). Germline CDR1 reads SGHDT; CDR2 reads YYEEEE. This CDR3 region has 17 residues. Trimming took off 1 base at V and 0 bases at J, with 16 bases between the two ends. The DNA of the CDR3 is TGTGCCAGCAGCTTGCCTTTACAGGGTCGAGTGAACACTGAAGCTTTCTTT. Protein product: CASSLPLQGRVNTEAFF.

The rearrangement joins TRBV10-3 to TRBJ2-1; the match to TRBD2 covers 11 bases. Germline trimming cut 1 base from V and 7 bases from J; bases unmatched to any gene: 6. Germline CDR1 and CDR2: ENHRY and SYGVKD. The CDR3 covers 16 residues. The DNA of the CDR3 is TGTGCCATCAGTGAGTTTGCTAGCGGGGGGAGGAATGAGCAGTTCTTC. Translation gives CAISEFASGGRNEQFF.

This sequence joins TRBV6-5 and TRBJ1-2; D might be TRBD1 (5 bases). V was trimmed by 2 bases and J by 8 bases, leaving 9 bases between them. CDR1 and CDR2 (germline): MNHEY, SVGAGI. The CDR3 is 12 amino acids. CDR3 nucleotide sequence: TGTGCCAGCAGTTACAGGGGAAGCGGCTACACCTTC. Amino acid sequence: CASSYRGSGYTF.

The gene calls are TRBV12-3 or TRBV12-4 and TRBJ2-5; 7 bases align to TRBD2. The CDR3 totals 11 residues. V lost 11 bases to trimming and J lost 7 bases; unmatched junction nucleotides: 7. The DNA of the CDR3 is TGTGCCTCGGGCCGCGGGGGGACCCAGTACTTC. Amino acid sequence: CASGRGGTQYF.

This rearrangement joins TRBV11-3 to TRBJ2-1, with 8 bases lining up with TRBD1. From germline, CDR1 is SGHNT and CDR2 YENEEA. CDR3 length: 15 residues. Trimming at V came to 3 bases and at J to 4 bases, leaving 5 bases not matched to a gene. CDR3 sequence reads: CASSLAGTGYNEQFF. The CDR3 DNA reads TGTGCCAGCAGCTTGGCCGGGACAGGTTACAATGAGCAGTTCTTC.

The V gene is TRBV19, the J gene TRBJ2-2, with D perhaps TRBD1 (5 bases). In germline, CDR1 is LNHDA, CDR2 SQIVND (reference sequence). The CDR3 spans 14 residues. V shed 5 bases and J shed 2 bases, with 9 bases lying between them. CDR3 coding DNA: TGTGCCAGTAGTCGACAGTTCAACACCGGGGAGCTGTTTTTT. Amino acids: CASSRQFNTGELFF.

The chain joins TRBV5-4 to TRBJ2-3, with D unclear. This CDR3 contains 15 residues. The V end was cut by 0 bases, the J end by 0 bases, with 8 bases between. The germline V gene has CDR1 SGHNT and CDR2 YYREEE (reference sequence). Written as DNA, the CDR3 is TGTGCCAGCAGCTTGGATGGCCGAAGCACAGATACGCAGTATTTT. This gives the protein CASSLDGRSTDTQYF.

This chain connects TRBV27 to TRBJ2-1; 8 nucleotides align to TRBD1. The length of the CDR3 is 14 residues. V trimming: 5 bases; J trimming: 1 base; junction bases outside the gene matches: 1. In germline, CDR1 is MNHEY, CDR2 SMNVEV (reference sequence). CDR3 loop: CASSQGASYNEQFF. The CDR3 region has the DNA TGTGCCAGCAGTCAGGGGGCGTCCTACAATGAGCAGTTCTTC.